A selection of T cell receptor beta chains follows, all from one sample in a study of cytomegalovirus exposure and HLA in healthy donors. The protocol was immunoSEQ multiplex PCR, while the TCRdb copy is restricted to in-frame clones and leaves out a portion. Of some 110,000 clones in the sample, about 83% were seen once. Sequenced sample: PBMCs. The receptor set was obtained from a man in his late teens or twenties in good health and CMV-seronegative. CDR3s include the opening cysteine and the closing phenylalanine or tryptophan. The order of the fields is clone size, J gene, D gene, V gene, CDR3 DNA, CDR3 protein. The D gene is left open where the match is weak. For some rows the clone size is stated as once, few or many, or as a class when expanded; others skip it.

clone size: once
J gene: TRBJ1-1
D gene: NA
V gene: TRBV7-2
CDR3 DNA: TGTGCCAGCAGCGCCCCCATGGGGGGTTTTGCTGAAGCTTTCTTT
CDR3 protein: CASSAPMGGFAEAFF

clone size: NA
J gene: TRBJ1-2
D gene: NA
V gene: TRBV4-3
CDR3 DNA: TGCGCCAGCAGCCAAGAAAACAACGAATGGTATGGCTACACCTTC
CDR3 protein: CASSQENNEWYGYTF

clone size: NA
J gene: TRBJ1-2
D gene: NA
V gene: TRBV2
CDR3 DNA: TGTGCCAGCAGTGAAAACCTCAACGGGGGCTACACCTTC
CDR3 protein: CASSENLNGGYTF

clone size: NA
J gene: TRBJ1-5
D gene: TRBD1
V gene: TRBV9
CDR3 DNA: TGTGCCAGCAGCGTAGGTGCAGGGGGGCAGCCCCAGCATTTT
CDR3 protein: CASSVGAGGQPQHF

clone size: NA
J gene: TRBJ1-2
D gene: NA
V gene: TRBV5-1
CDR3 DNA: TGCGCCAGCAGCCCGCGGACAGATAACTATGGCTACACCTTC
CDR3 protein: CASSPRTDNYGYTF

clone size: NA
J gene: TRBJ2-1
D gene: NA
V gene: TRBV7-7
CDR3 DNA: TGTGCCAGCAGCTTAGGGTCGGTCCGGGGAAACAATGAGCAGTTCTTC
CDR3 protein: CASSLGSVRGNNEQFF

clone size: NA
J gene: TRBJ2-3
D gene: TRBD1
V gene: TRBV6-4
CDR3 DNA: TGTGCCAGCAGTATGACAGGGGGCGCAACAGATACGCAGTATTTT
CDR3 protein: CASSMTGGATDTQYF

clone size: NA
J gene: TRBJ2-1
D gene: NA
V gene: TRBV10-3
CDR3 DNA: TGTGCCATAAGTGGAGGCGGGACCTACAATGAGCAGTTCTTC
CDR3 protein: CAISGGGTYNEQFF

clone size: NA
J gene: TRBJ1-1
D gene: NA
V gene: TRBV4-3
CDR3 DNA: TGCGCCAGCAGCCAAGTAAGAGAGGTGAACACTGAAGCTTTCTTT
CDR3 protein: CASSQVREVNTEAFF

clone size: NA
J gene: TRBJ1-1
D gene: NA
V gene: TRBV13
CDR3 DNA: TGTGCCAGCAGCGTACCTACAGGGATCACTGAAGCTTTCTTT
CDR3 protein: CASSVPTGITEAFF

clone size: few
J gene: TRBJ1-1
D gene: NA
V gene: TRBV6-5
CDR3 DNA: TGTGCCAGCAGTTACGGTGGCAACCTGAACACTGAAGCTTTCTTT
CDR3 protein: CASSYGGNLNTEAFF

clone size: NA
J gene: TRBJ1-6
D gene: TRBD1
V gene: TRBV7-2
CDR3 DNA: TGTGCCAGCAGGAGACAGGGGAATTCACCCCTCCACTTT
CDR3 protein: CASRRQGNSPLHF

clone size: once
J gene: TRBJ2-1
D gene: TRBD2
V gene: TRBV7-9
CDR3 DNA: TGTGCCAGCAGCTTAGGACCTAGCGGGAGTGACAATGAGCAGTTCTTC
CDR3 protein: CASSLGPSGSDNEQFF

clone size: NA
J gene: TRBJ2-7
D gene: TRBD2
V gene: TRBV28
CDR3 DNA: TGTGCCAGTGGACTAGCGGGAGCCTACGAGCAGTACTTC
CDR3 protein: CASGLAGAYEQYF

clone size: once
J gene: TRBJ1-6
D gene: NA
V gene: TRBV5-1
CDR3 DNA: TGCGCCAGCAGCTTGGGGGACAATCCGAATAATTCACCCCTCCACTTT
CDR3 protein: CASSLGDNPNNSPLHF

clone size: once
J gene: TRBJ2-7
D gene: TRBD1
V gene: TRBV10-3
CDR3 DNA: TGTGCCATCAGTGGTAGTCAACAGGGGGACTCCTACGAGCAGTACTTC
CDR3 protein: CAISGSQQGDSYEQYF

clone size: NA
J gene: TRBJ1-1
D gene: NA
V gene: TRBV29-1
CDR3 DNA: TGCAGCGTTACTACGGGGAATACTTTCTTT
CDR3 protein: CSVTTGNTFF

clone size: NA
J gene: TRBJ2-7
D gene: NA
V gene: TRBV6-6
CDR3 DNA: TGTGCCAGCAGCCCTACTGGGCTATACGAGCAGTACTTC
CDR3 protein: CASSPTGLYEQYF

clone size: NA
J gene: TRBJ1-3
D gene: NA
V gene: TRBV6-5
CDR3 DNA: TGTGCCAGCAGCCAGGCATCCTCTGGAAACACCATATATTTT
CDR3 protein: CASSQASSGNTIYF

clone size: NA
J gene: TRBJ2-7
D gene: NA
V gene: TRBV6-5
CDR3 DNA: TGTGCCAGCAGCTCGGGACACCCTTGGGAGCAGTACTTC
CDR3 protein: CASSSGHPWEQYF

clone size: NA
J gene: TRBJ2-5
D gene: NA
V gene: TRBV7-2
CDR3 DNA: TGTGCCAGCAGCTACGCGGAAGAGACCCAGTACTTC
CDR3 protein: CASSYAEETQYF

clone size: NA
J gene: TRBJ2-2
D gene: TRBD2
V gene: TRBV6-5
CDR3 DNA: TGTGCCAGCAGTTCGGGACTAGCGGGAACCGGGGAGCTGTTTTTT
CDR3 protein: CASSSGLAGTGELFF

clone size: NA
J gene: TRBJ2-3
D gene: TRBD2
V gene: TRBV15
CDR3 DNA: TGTGCCACCAGCGTTCGACTAGCGGTTAGCACAGATACGCAGTATTTT
CDR3 protein: CATSVRLAVSTDTQYF

clone size: NA
J gene: TRBJ2-3
D gene: TRBD1
V gene: TRBV7-2
CDR3 DNA: TGTGCCAGCAGCCACACGACAGGGAGCACAGATACGCAGTATTTT
CDR3 protein: CASSHTTGSTDTQYF

clone size: NA
J gene: TRBJ2-2
D gene: NA
V gene: TRBV11-2
CDR3 DNA: TGTGCCAGCAGCTTAGGAGGTGACACCGGGGAGCTGTTTTTT
CDR3 protein: CASSLGGDTGELFF

clone size: NA
J gene: TRBJ1-5
D gene: TRBD1
V gene: TRBV6-1
CDR3 DNA: TGTGCCAGCAGTGAGCAGGGGGCAAATAGCAATCAGCCCCAGCATTTT
CDR3 protein: CASSEQGANSNQPQHF

clone size: NA
J gene: TRBJ2-7
D gene: TRBD1
V gene: TRBV10-3
CDR3 DNA: TGTGCCATCAGCCCGGGACAGGGATCAGGCGAGCAGTACTTC
CDR3 protein: CAISPGQGSGEQYF

clone size: NA
J gene: TRBJ2-2
D gene: TRBD1
V gene: TRBV15
CDR3 DNA: TGTGCCACCAGCAGAAATACAGGGGCCGGGGAGCTGTTTTTT
CDR3 protein: CATSRNTGAGELFF

clone size: NA
J gene: TRBJ1-1
D gene: NA
V gene: TRBV4-2
CDR3 DNA: TGTGCCAGCAGCTATAGCTCCGGAGCCTCCGACACTGAAGCTTTCTTT
CDR3 protein: CASSYSSGASDTEAFF

clone size: NA
J gene: TRBJ1-5
D gene: NA
V gene: TRBV5-6
CDR3 DNA: TGTGCCAGCAGCTTGTTAGGGGATCAGCCCCAGCATTTT
CDR3 protein: CASSLLGDQPQHF

clone size: NA
J gene: TRBJ1-1
D gene: NA
V gene: TRBV28
CDR3 DNA: TGTGCCAGCAGTCCTTTCGACAGGCAACGGAAAATGAACACTGAAGCTTTCTTT
CDR3 protein: CASSPFDRQRKMNTEAFF

clone size: NA
J gene: TRBJ2-2
D gene: NA
V gene: TRBV7-3
CDR3 DNA: TGTGCCAGCAGGCTACAGGGCCAGAACACCGGGGAGCTGTTTTTT
CDR3 protein: CASRLQGQNTGELFF

clone size: NA
J gene: TRBJ2-7
D gene: NA
V gene: TRBV6-5
CDR3 DNA: TGTGCCAGCAGTTACACAAGCCAACAGGGCTACGAGCAGTACTTC
CDR3 protein: CASSYTSQQGYEQYF

clone size: NA
J gene: TRBJ2-7
D gene: TRBD2
V gene: TRBV10-3
CDR3 DNA: TGTGCCATCAGTGAGCGTGCTAGCGGGATTTACGAGCAGTACTTC
CDR3 protein: CAISERASGIYEQYF

clone size: NA
J gene: TRBJ2-1
D gene: TRBD2
V gene: TRBV11-3
CDR3 DNA: TGTGCCAGCAGCCTTAGCGGGATGATCTACAATGAGCAGTTCTTC
CDR3 protein: CASSLSGMIYNEQFF

clone size: NA
J gene: TRBJ2-1
D gene: NA
V gene: TRBV7-9
CDR3 DNA: TGTGCCAGCACCCTAAGCAGCGATGAGCAGTTCTTC
CDR3 protein: CASTLSSDEQFF

clone size: NA
J gene: TRBJ2-1
D gene: NA
V gene: TRBV11-2
CDR3 DNA: TGTGCCAGCAGCCCCCAAGGGCTAGCGCGCGAGCAGTTCTTC
CDR3 protein: CASSPQGLAREQFF

clone size: NA
J gene: TRBJ2-1
D gene: TRBD2
V gene: TRBV4-3
CDR3 DNA: TGCGCCAGCAGCCAAGAGGGACTAGCGGAGTACAATGAGCAGTTCTTC
CDR3 protein: CASSQEGLAEYNEQFF

clone size: few
J gene: TRBJ1-5
D gene: NA
V gene: TRBV6-5
CDR3 DNA: TGTGCCAGCAGTTACCGCGACATCGGATTTTGTCAGCCCCAGCATTTT
CDR3 protein: CASSYRDIGFCQPQHF

clone size: NA
J gene: TRBJ2-1
D gene: TRBD2
V gene: TRBV19
CDR3 DNA: TGTGCCAGTACGGGACTAGCGGGAGATTCAGGGGAGCAGTTCTTC
CDR3 protein: CASTGLAGDSGEQFF

clone size: NA
J gene: TRBJ2-7
D gene: TRBD2
V gene: TRBV5-6
CDR3 DNA: TGTGCCAGCAGCCAAGGGGCCGGGGCGGGAGTGTCCTACGAGCAGTACTTC
CDR3 protein: CASSQGAGAGVSYEQYF

clone size: NA
J gene: TRBJ1-2
D gene: NA
V gene: TRBV19
CDR3 DNA: TGTGCCAGTAGTATTATAAGATTCAGGGGCCTCTATGGCTACACCTTC
CDR3 protein: CASSIIRFRGLYGYTF

clone size: NA
J gene: TRBJ2-7
D gene: TRBD1
V gene: TRBV5-4
CDR3 DNA: TGTGCCAGCAGCTCTTGGGGACAGGGAGCGTACGAGCAGTACTTC
CDR3 protein: CASSSWGQGAYEQYF

clone size: NA
J gene: TRBJ2-1
D gene: NA
V gene: TRBV28
CDR3 DNA: TGTGCCAGCAGTTTCGGGATAAATGAGCAGTTCTTC
CDR3 protein: CASSFGINEQFF

clone size: NA
J gene: TRBJ2-7
D gene: TRBD2
V gene: TRBV4-1
CDR3 DNA: TGCGCCAGCAGCCAAGGGGTTAGCGGGATCCGGGTCTACGAGCAGTACTTC
CDR3 protein: CASSQGVSGIRVYEQYF

clone size: NA
J gene: TRBJ1-1
D gene: NA
V gene: TRBV11-1
CDR3 DNA: TGTGCCAGCAGCTTAACCGGGGAGAACACTGAAGCTTTCTTT
CDR3 protein: CASSLTGENTEAFF

clone size: NA
J gene: TRBJ1-2
D gene: NA
V gene: TRBV7-9
CDR3 DNA: TGTGCCAGCAGCTCAGGTGGGAAGGGGTCGGCTGGCTACACCTTC
CDR3 protein: CASSSGGKGSAGYTF

clone size: NA
J gene: TRBJ2-3
D gene: NA
V gene: TRBV4-2
CDR3 DNA: TGTGCCAGCAGCCAAGAGCCGCAGGAGGTTCGAGATACGCAGTATTTT
CDR3 protein: CASSQEPQEVRDTQYF

clone size: few
J gene: TRBJ1-2
D gene: NA
V gene: TRBV9
CDR3 DNA: TGTGCCAGCAGCGTAGGTGGAGGCGGCTACACCTTC
CDR3 protein: CASSVGGGGYTF

clone size: NA
J gene: TRBJ2-1
D gene: NA
V gene: TRBV6-1
CDR3 DNA: TGTGCCAGCCGAACAGGGAGCTCCTACAATGAGCAGTTCTTC
CDR3 protein: CASRTGSSYNEQFF

clone size: once
J gene: TRBJ2-1
D gene: TRBD2
V gene: TRBV15
CDR3 DNA: TGTGCCACCAGCTTGCTAGCGGGAGGGCCGTTTGAGCAGTTCTTC
CDR3 protein: CATSLLAGGPFEQFF

clone size: NA
J gene: TRBJ2-7
D gene: TRBD2
V gene: TRBV27
CDR3 DNA: TGTGCCAGCAGTGAGCGGGAGCGCGGAGGGTACGAGCAGTACTTC
CDR3 protein: CASSERERGGYEQYF

clone size: NA
J gene: TRBJ2-7
D gene: NA
V gene: TRBV11-2
CDR3 DNA: TGTGCCAGCAGCTTAGAAGCCTCCTACGAGCAGTACTTC
CDR3 protein: CASSLEASYEQYF

clone size: NA
J gene: TRBJ2-7
D gene: TRBD1
V gene: TRBV18
CDR3 DNA: TGTGCCAGCTCACCGCCCGACAGGGTAGACGAGCAGTACTTC
CDR3 protein: CASSPPDRVDEQYF

clone size: NA
J gene: TRBJ1-4
D gene: TRBD1
V gene: TRBV5-4
CDR3 DNA: TGTGCCAGCACCGCCGGGACAGGGACTGAAAAACTGTTTTTT
CDR3 protein: CASTAGTGTEKLFF